These 22 T cell receptor beta chains were all obtained from the same sample, sequenced in a study of regulatory T cells in long-lasting Graves disease (TCRdb year 2021). The library was produced with multiplex PCR. Sequencing instrument: Illumina HiSeq 4000. TCR beta libraries were built with iRepertoire HTBI primers and Arm-PCR amplification of CDR3 regions. Using fastp trimming at Q25 and MiXCR clonotype assembly, TCRdb reanalyzed the public sequencing data and kept in-frame beta chains. Here each entry gathers all rows of one CDR3 protein and keeps the most common genes and DNA. This sample holds about 470,000 distinct CDR3 sequences; less than 25% were observed only once. The ten largest clonotypes hold 7% to 9.5% of the sample. What the time point label conveys for this sample: persistent/refractory GD, antithyroid drugs over 5 years with positive TRAb. For both TCR sequencing and RNA sequencing, RNA was extracted from PBMCs using TRIzol.

The specimen was peripheral blood mononuclear cells (PBMCs), collected when the disease was refractory, from a patient treated with antithyroid drugs. The receptors derive from a female donor with Graves disease.

The chain links TRBV2 to TRBJ2-2; no clear D gene. Germline V CDR1 and CDR2: SNHLY, FYNNEI. The CDR3 has 14 amino acids. Trimming stripped 3 bases from V and 1 base from J, with 6 bases between. In DNA form, the CDR3 reads TGTGCCAGCAGTGACAGATTGAACACCGGGGAGCTGTTTTTT. Encoded protein: CASSDRLNTGELFF.

A word on this clonotype: One end of the junction varies from germline; a read error may be responsible. The V call is TRBV28, the J call TRBJ2-5; tentative D call: TRBD2 (5 bases). The germline V gene encodes CDR1 MDHEN and CDR2 SYDVKM. The length of the CDR3 is 13 residues. The CDR3 DNA reads as TGTGCCAGCATGGACTCGTACCATGAGACCCAGTACTTC. It encodes CASMDSYHETQYF.

This clonotype was observed a handful of times. The chain recombines TRBV19 with TRBJ2-2; D remains ambiguous. Deletions cut 7 bases from V and 1 base from J, with 10 bases between. The germline gives CDR1 LNHDA, CDR2 SQIVND (reference sequence). CDR3 length equals 14 residues. CDR3 sequence: CASISRMNTGELFF. The CDR3 DNA reads as TGTGCCAGTATTTCCAGGATGAACACCGGGGAGCTGTTTTTT.

This sequence joins TRBV5-1 and TRBJ1-2; the match to TRBD1 covers 9 bases. The CDR3 covers 16 residues. Germline V gene lookup returns CDR1 SGHRS and CDR2 YFSETQ. V lost 5 bases to trimming and J lost 5 bases; unmatched junction nucleotides: 13. The CDR3 DNA reads as TGCGCCAGCAGTACCGGGACAGGGAAGATCGTGTATGGCTACACCTTC. This codes for CASSTGTGKIVYGYTF.

The chain carries TRBV30 and TRBJ2-5, with 10 nucleotides matching TRBD2. V dropped 0 bases and J dropped 5; count of bases not matched to a gene: 12. CDR3 size: 17 residues. Germline V gene lookup returns CDR1 GTSNPN and CDR2 SVGIG (reference sequence). The CDR3 sequence is CAWSVLASGSFWETQYF. CDR3 coding DNA: TGTGCCTGGAGTGTACTGGCTAGCGGGAGTTTCTGGGAGACCCAGTACTTC.

This clonotype was counted many times. The rearrangement links TRBV6-1 to TRBJ2-2; a possible D gene is TRBD2 (6 bases). The CDR3 is 16 amino acids. Per the germline V gene, CDR1 is MNHNS and CDR2 is SASEGT. V was cut by 8 bases and J by 7 bases, with 23 bases left in between. The CDR3: CASLAGFSLSSGELFF. The CDR3 DNA is TGTGCCAGCTTGGCGGGGTTCAGTCTGTCTAGCGGGGAGCTGTTTTTT.

There are a few counts of this clonotype. This chain links TRBV7-9 with TRBJ2-1; 12 nucleotides agree with TRBD1. This CDR3 has 19 residues. V gave up 0 bases and J gave up 0 bases; unmatched junction bases: 6. Germline values: CDR1 SEHNR, CDR2 FQNEAQ (reference sequence). CDR3 sequence (DNA): TGTGCCAGCAGCTTAGCAGGGACAGGGGGCAGTGGCTCCTACAATGAGCAGTTCTTC. Translating gives CASSLAGTGGSGSYNEQFF.

In its sample, this clonotype was seen many times. The V call is TRBV5-1, the J call TRBJ1-4, with 9 bases aligning to TRBD1. This CDR3 has 14 amino acids. V gave up 2 bases and J gave up 7 bases; unmatched junction bases: 3. Germline V gives CDR1 SGHRS, CDR2 YFSETQ. CDR3 protein: CASSFGTGREKLFF. Here the CDR3 DNA reads TGCGCCAGCAGCTTCGGGACAGGGCGTGAAAAACTGTTTTTT.

This clonotype was seen only a few times. The chain has TRBV7-3 and TRBJ2-1; 11 bases agree with TRBD1. The CDR3 is 16 amino acids. Germline assignment: CDR1 SGHTA and CDR2 FQGTGA. V shed 4 bases, J shed 5 bases, and the junction held 7 bases outside the gene matches. Written as DNA, the CDR3 is TGTGCCAGCAGCTCCCAGGGACAGGGGGACAACAATGAGCAGTTCTTC. It specifies CASSSQGQGDNNEQFF.

This clonotype was detected ten times or more. This chain uses TRBV20-1 with TRBJ2-4; 11 bases agree with TRBD1. V dropped 1 base and J dropped 4; count of bases not matched to a gene: 3. Germline CDR1 is DFQATT and CDR2 is SNEGSKA (reference sequence). The CDR3 runs to 15 residues. In DNA, the CDR3 is TGCAGTGCTAGAGCGGACAGGGGGCTTAAAAACATTCAGTACTTC. It is translated as CSARADRGLKNIQYF.

This clonotype was detected many times. This sequence joins TRBV6-5 and TRBJ1-6; D gene ambiguous. The V end was cut by 0 bases, the J end by 9 bases, with 6 bases between. The CDR3 totals 13 residues. The V gene's germline CDR1 is MNHEY and CDR2 SVGAGI. Here the CDR3 DNA reads TGTGCCAGCAGTTACTCGGGGTTTTCACCCCTCCACTTT. Encoded protein: CASSYSGFSPLHF.

This clonotype was counted between two and nine times. One end of the junction is discordant with germline, which a read error may explain. The genes are TRBV6-1 and TRBJ1-1; the D gene is possibly TRBD1 (6 bases). This CDR3 comprises 13 residues. CDR1 MNHNS and CDR2 SASEGT come from the germline V gene. CDR3 DNA: TGTGCCAGCAGGGAAGACAGGCACACTGAAGCTTTCTTT. This encodes CASREDRHTEAFF.

V usage is TRBV7-9 and J usage is TRBJ2-3, with unresolved D. Between the trimmed V and J ends, which lost 3 bases and 2 bases, there was a span of 9 bases. The CDR3 consists of 14 residues. Germline CDR1 and CDR2: SEHNR and FQNEAQ (reference sequence). The CDR3 coding sequence is TGTGCCAGCAGCTTGGGCCGAGTCACAGATACGCAGTATTTT. This gives the protein CASSLGRVTDTQYF.

This clonotype came up many times. V usage is TRBV11-2 and J usage is TRBJ1-4; possible D gene TRBD1, 5 bases. The germline gives CDR1 SGHAT, CDR2 FQNNGV. Trimming pared 1 base from V and 7 bases from J, leaving 13 bases between. The CDR3 consists of 15 residues. In nucleotides, the CDR3 is TGTGCCAGCAGCTTAGGGGGGGGGTTCCTTGAAAAACTGTTTTTT. Translation: CASSLGGGFLEKLFF.

This clonotype was counted a few times. A much larger clone lies a single base off, so this may be a read error. The rearrangement joins TRBV7-2 to TRBJ1-2; tentatively, D is TRBD1 (5 bases). The CDR3 extends over 16 amino acids. V was shortened by 4 bases and J by 4 bases, with 19 bases between the two germline ends. Germline V CDR1 and CDR2: SGHTA, FQGNSA. The CDR3: CASSSSGTGATYGYTF. In nucleotides, the CDR3 is TGTGCCAGCAGCTCAAGTGGGACCGGGGCCACCTATGGCTACACCTTC.

This clonotype was counted ten times or more. The chain uses TRBV28 and TRBJ2-7; no clear D gene. The CDR3 consists of 11 residues. CDR1 and CDR2 (germline): MDHEN, SYDVKM. V lost 6 bases to trimming and J lost 2 bases, with 5 bases between them. For the CDR3, the DNA is TGTGCCAGCAGCCCCGCCTACGAGCAGTACTTC. The encoded protein is CASSPAYEQYF.

The rearrangement links TRBV5-6 to TRBJ1-1; TRBD1 matches at 8 bases. The CDR3 loop spans 13 amino acids. V lost 2 bases and J lost 7; bases outside the gene matches: 4. Germline loops: CDR1 SGHDT, CDR2 YYEEEE. CDR3 sequence: CASSLPTGDEAFF. CDR3 bases: TGTGCCAGCAGCTTACCGACAGGGGATGAAGCTTTCTTT.

This clonotype showed up many times. The genes are TRBV6-5 and TRBJ2-2; 9 bases align to TRBD1. CDR1 is MNHEY, CDR2 SVGAGI, per germline. The ends lost 0 bases at V and 2 bases at J; junction bases unmatched: 1. This CDR3 contains 16 residues. CDR3 loop: CASSYSGQGNTGELFF. CDR3 DNA sequence: TGTGCCAGCAGTTACTCGGGACAGGGAAACACCGGGGAGCTGTTTTTT.

This clonotype occurred a few times. The chain carries TRBV30 and TRBJ1-1; D unresolved. Germline V gene data show CDR1 as GTSNPN and CDR2 as SVGIG (reference sequence). Trimming cost V 2 bases and J 1 base, with 8 bases left between them. This CDR3 contains 13 residues. CDR3 amino acids: CAWSLGRNTEAFF. CDR3 coding DNA: TGTGCCTGGAGTTTGGGAAGGAACACTGAAGCTTTCTTT. Complete variable domain (other parts from reference TRBV30 and TRBJ1-1): SQTIHQWPATLVQPVGSPLSLECTVEGTSNPNLYWYRQAAGRGLQLLFYSVGIGQISSEVPQNLSASRPQDRQFILSSKKLLLSDSGFYLCAWSLGRNTEAFFGQGTRLTVV.

This clonotype was observed a few times. The chain uses TRBV7-3 and TRBJ1-1, with a possible D match to TRBD1 (6 bases). CDR1 is SGHTA, CDR2 FQGTGA, per germline. This CDR3 region has 14 residues. The germline V and J ends were trimmed by 1 base and 4 bases, with 10 bases remaining between them. CDR3: CASSLRGQSTEAFF. The CDR3 DNA reads TGTGCCAGCAGCTTAAGGGGGCAAAGCACTGAAGCTTTCTTT.

As regards this clonotype: A read error may be the cause here, since a much bigger clone is one base away. J is TRBJ2-2 and V is TRBV7-2; possible D gene TRBD2, 6 bases. Trimming removed 8 bases from V and 6 bases from J, with 10 bases in between. The CDR3 is made up of 12 amino acids. CDR1 is SGHTA, CDR2 FQGNSA, per germline. CDR3 sequence (DNA): TGTGCCAGCCGATGCGGGGCCGGGGAGCTGTTTTTT. As protein: CASRCGAGELFF.

With regard to this clonotype: Because it lacks the conserved phenylalanine or tryptophan at the end, this CDR3 is likely a read error. This sequence joins TRBV20-1 and TRBJ2-7; D call uncertain. The CDR3 extends over 16 amino acids. Per the germline V gene, CDR1 is DFQATT and CDR2 is SNEGSKA (reference sequence). The V gene lost 6 bases and the J gene lost 4 bases, with 25 bases spanning the gap. The CDR3 DNA reads TGCAGTGCCAGTGAAACGTTGTGGACGGCAACGTACGAGCAGTACCTC. Amino acid sequence: CSASETLWTATYEQYL.